A selection of T cell receptor beta chains follows, all from one sample in a study of T cell repertoires in cytomegalovirus infection. Each CDR3 protein gets one entry after TCRdb re-called the reads with MiXCR. The sample contains around 210,000 distinct CDR3 sequences, about 7% of which appear only once. Sequences were obtained from PBMCs. The receptors come from a human donor in good health (CMV status not recorded). Some clones in this sample may be carry-over from other donors' samples. CDR3s include the opening cysteine and the closing phenylalanine or tryptophan. Fields, in order: J gene, clone size, D gene, V gene, CDR3 protein, CDR3 DNA. A D gene is named only where the DNA matches it firmly. Clone size reads once, few, many, or a class if the clone is expanded.

j_call: TRBJ2-5
clone_size: many
d_call: .
v_call: TRBV7-6
cdr3_aa: CASSLLSGAYQETQYF
cdr3_nt: TGTGCCAGCAGCTTGTTGTCGGGGGCGTACCAAGAGACCCAGTACTTC

j_call: TRBJ1-1
clone_size: few
d_call: TRBD1
v_call: TRBV28
cdr3_aa: CASRNPDRINTEAFF
cdr3_nt: TGTGCCAGCAGAAACCCGGACAGGATCAACACTGAAGCTTTCTTT

j_call: TRBJ2-7
clone_size: many
d_call: .
v_call: TRBV7-2
cdr3_aa: CASSLGAGGGRRYEQYF
cdr3_nt: TGTGCCAGCAGCTTAGGGGCCGGCGGGGGCCGCCGATACGAGCAGTACTTC

j_call: TRBJ2-7
clone_size: many
d_call: TRBD1
v_call: TRBV10-3
cdr3_aa: CAISSGQNTDEQYF
cdr3_nt: TGTGCCATCAGCTCGGGACAGAACACCGACGAGCAGTACTTC

j_call: TRBJ2-1
clone_size: many
d_call: TRBD1
v_call: TRBV12-3/TRBV12-4
cdr3_aa: CASSLVQGGNNEQFF
cdr3_nt: TGTGCCAGCAGTTTAGTACAGGGGGGAAACAATGAGCAGTTCTTC

j_call: TRBJ2-1
clone_size: many
d_call: .
v_call: TRBV29-1
cdr3_aa: CSVEREQFF
cdr3_nt: TGCAGCGTTGAAAGAGAGCAGTTCTTC

j_call: TRBJ2-7
clone_size: many
d_call: .
v_call: TRBV28
cdr3_aa: CASTPGQQLYEQYF
cdr3_nt: TGTGCCAGCACCCCGGGGCAGCAATTGTACGAGCAGTACTTC

j_call: TRBJ1-2
clone_size: many
d_call: TRBD1
v_call: TRBV6-6
cdr3_aa: CASSSLTGAGYTF
cdr3_nt: TGTGCCAGCAGCTCCTTGACAGGGGCCGGCTACACCTTC

j_call: TRBJ1-2
clone_size: many
d_call: TRBD1
v_call: TRBV6-2/TRBV6-3
cdr3_aa: CASSYSWRTGYGYTF
cdr3_nt: TGTGCCAGCAGTTACTCGTGGCGGACAGGGTATGGCTACACCTTC

j_call: TRBJ2-1
clone_size: many
d_call: .
v_call: TRBV20-1
cdr3_aa: CSARERGNEQFF
cdr3_nt: TGCAGTGCTAGAGAGCGGGGCAATGAGCAGTTCTTC

j_call: TRBJ2-1
clone_size: many
d_call: .
v_call: TRBV20-1
cdr3_aa: CSAPSDRSSYNEQFF
cdr3_nt: TGCAGTGCCCCTTCAGACCGCAGCTCCTACAATGAGCAGTTCTTC

j_call: TRBJ2-5
clone_size: many
d_call: .
v_call: TRBV5-6
cdr3_aa: CASSLSRETGIQETQYF
cdr3_nt: TGTGCCAGCAGCTTGTCCAGGGAGACTGGGATCCAAGAGACCCAGTACTTC

j_call: TRBJ2-7
clone_size: few
d_call: .
v_call: TRBV5-1
cdr3_aa: CASSADTYEQYF
cdr3_nt: TGCGCCAGCTCAGCGGACACCTACGAGCAGTACTTC

j_call: TRBJ1-2
clone_size: many
d_call: TRBD1
v_call: TRBV7-9
cdr3_aa: CASSWDRGRAYGYTF
cdr3_nt: TGTGCCAGCAGCTGGGACAGGGGGCGCGCCTATGGCTACACCTTC

j_call: TRBJ1-5
clone_size: many
d_call: .
v_call: TRBV7-2
cdr3_aa: CASSLVPPGLGNQPQHF
cdr3_nt: TGTGCCAGCAGCTTAGTACCCCCCGGATTGGGCAATCAGCCCCAGCATTTT